This T cell receptor (beta chain) was recovered during a study of tissue T cells after allogeneic stem cell transplantation. Overall study findings and caveats: In patients and mice, blood and spleen missed much of tissue repertoire.

This clone was counted a few times. The antigen remains unidentified. Genes and germline are mouse. The observed sequence ends 1 residue before the CDR3 terminus, with the missing tail filled in from the germline J gene. With 5 bases removed from V and 0 bases from J, the gap between germline ends came to 8 bases. The CDR3 sequence is 14 residues long. Per the germline V gene, CDR1 is LGHDT and CDR2 is YNNKQL (reference sequence). Here immunoSEQ multiplex PCR was the method, and the copy in TCRdb shows in-frame clones only, minus some. Among approximately 17,000 clones listed, around 70% were seen once.

The sequencing input was spleen. The gene calls are TRBV4 and TRBJ1-3, with D uncertain. This clonotype was sampled from a female BALB/c mouse in good health. MHC haplotype: H2-d. The part of the CDR3 DNA that was read is TGTGCCAGCAGCCGAACGGATTCTGGAAATACGCTCTAT. Translation: CASSRTDSGNTLY. The entire CDR3 protein reads CASSRTDSGNTLYF.